These 11 T cell receptor beta chains were all obtained from the same sample, sequenced in a study of metastatic and nonmetastatic thyroid tumors. No patient had received any treatment before thyroid surgery. TCRdb re-clonotyped the PCR reads via MiXCR. Of about 34,000 clones listed, less than 40% are singletons. Sample: tumor tissue. Every receptor here comes from a female donor with papillary thyroid cancer or a benign thyroid nodule (not recorded which). Some clones in this sample may be carry-over from other donors' samples.

This CDR3 reads CSARGVQGGTGELFF. CDR3 in DNA: TGCAGTGCTAGAGGCGTACAGGGAGGCACCGGGGAGCTGTTTTTT. The chain combines TRBV20-1 with TRBJ2-2; D tentatively fits TRBD1 or TRBD2 (6 bases each). Germline V gives CDR1 DFQATT, CDR2 SNEGSKA (reference sequence). V was clipped by 1 base and J by 4 bases, with 13 bases between them. CDR3 size: 15 residues.

This clone came up a few times. The chain has TRBV6-1 and TRBJ2-2; unclear D gene. The CDR3 is 11 amino acids. Trimming removed 6 bases from V and 15 bases from J, with 14 bases in between. Germline V gene data show CDR1 as MNHNS and CDR2 as SASEGT. The DNA of the CDR3 is TGTGCCAGCAGCCCCCCTCCTGGCATGTTTTTT. It encodes CASSPPPGMFF.

This chain links TRBV6-1 with TRBJ2-2; D is uncertain. CDR3 length: 14 residues. V lost 6 bases and J lost 0, with 8 bases in between. Germline V gives CDR1 MNHNS, CDR2 SASEGT. DNA of the CDR3: TGTGCCAGCAGCAAATTTTCGAACACCGGGGAGCTGTTTTTT. Amino acids: CASSKFSNTGELFF.

The rearrangement uses TRBV20-1 and TRBJ2-7; tentative D call: TRBD1 (5 bases). V was shortened by 3 bases and J by 3 bases, with 12 bases between the two germline ends. CDR1 is DFQATT and CDR2 is SNEGSKA in the germline V gene (reference sequence). The CDR3 is made up of 13 amino acids. CDR3 sequence: CSARRQSDYEQYF. The CDR3 nucleotides are TGCAGTGCTAGGCGACAGAGCGACTACGAGCAGTACTTC.

This clone was counted only a few times. CDR3 in DNA: TGTGCCAGCAGTGCCCTCGGGGTCACAGATACGCAGTATTTT. This translates into CASSALGVTDTQYF. The genes are TRBV6-1 and TRBJ2-3; TRBD2 is a possible D gene (5 bases). Per germline, CDR1 MNHNS and CDR2 SASEGT. The CDR3 covers 14 residues. Trimming stripped 4 bases from V and 2 bases from J, with 10 bases between.

A single count supports this clone. The rearrangement links TRBV24-1 to TRBJ2-3; 12 bases match TRBD2. Germline loops: CDR1 KGHDR, CDR2 SFDVKD. The CDR3 consists of 17 residues. The V and J ends lost 3 bases and 3 bases, in that order; junction bases with no gene match: 6. The CDR3 DNA reads TGTGCCACCAGTGATCTACCTAGCGGGAGGGAAACAGATACGCAGTATTTT. Residues: CATSDLPSGRETDTQYF.

The J gene is TRBJ1-5, the V gene TRBV19; D not resolved. V was clipped by 5 bases and J by 7 bases, with 12 bases between them. In germline, CDR1 is LNHDA, CDR2 SQIVND (reference sequence). The CDR3 covers 13 residues. The CDR3 loop is CASSVRSFQPQHF. The CDR3 DNA sequence: TGTGCCAGTAGTGTCAGGTCTTTCCAGCCCCAGCATTTT.

The chain recombines TRBV6-1 with TRBJ2-2; D might be TRBD1 (7 bases). With 6 bases removed from V and 9 bases from J, the gap between germline ends came to 23 bases. The CDR3 contains 16 residues. Per germline, CDR1 MNHNS and CDR2 SASEGT. The CDR3 loop is CASRGGTAQRTRELFF. The CDR3 nucleotides read TGTGCCAGCAGAGGAGGGACAGCCCAGAGGACCAGGGAGCTGTTTTTT.

With regard to this clone: The junction shows a germline mismatch at one end, possibly a read error. This sequence joins TRBV6-1 and TRBJ1-5, with D possibly being TRBD1 (5 bases). The germline gives CDR1 MNHNS, CDR2 SASEGT. The CDR3 spans 16 residues. CDR3 region: CASIERIGQGGQPQHF. CDR3 coding DNA: TGTGCCAGCATTGAAAGGATCGGGCAGGGCGGGCAGCCCCAGCATTTT.

CDR3 sequence (DNA): TGTGCCAGCAGTCGAACTACTAGCGGGAGTAGGGATGAGCAGTTCTTC. This gives the protein CASSRTTSGSRDEQFF. The chain uses TRBV6-2 or TRBV6-3 and TRBJ2-1; 11 bases line up with TRBD2. Trimming took 5 bases from V and 8 from J; bases not matched to a gene: 11. From germline, CDR1 is MNHEY and CDR2 SVGEGT. CDR3 size: 16 residues.

The chain links TRBV5-1 to TRBJ2-1, with 7 bases lining up with TRBD1. The CDR3 covers 13 residues. V trimming: 4 bases; J trimming: 6 bases; junction bases outside the gene matches: 4. Per germline, CDR1 SGHRS and CDR2 YFSETQ. The CDR3 protein is CASSRDSLNEQFF. In DNA, the CDR3 is TGCGCCAGCAGCCGGGACAGCCTCAATGAGCAGTTCTTC.